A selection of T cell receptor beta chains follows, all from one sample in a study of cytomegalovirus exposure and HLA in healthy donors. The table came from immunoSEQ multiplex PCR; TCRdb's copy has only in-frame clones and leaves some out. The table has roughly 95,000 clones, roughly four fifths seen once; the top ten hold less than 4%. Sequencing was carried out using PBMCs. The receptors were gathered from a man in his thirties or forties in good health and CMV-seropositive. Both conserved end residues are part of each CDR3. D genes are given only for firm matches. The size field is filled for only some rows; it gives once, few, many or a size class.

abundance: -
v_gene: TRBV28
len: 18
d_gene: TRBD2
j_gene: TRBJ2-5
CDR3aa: CASSHEGLAGGLRRAQYF
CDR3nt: TGTGCCAGCAGTCACGAGGGACTAGCGGGAGGTCTCCGGAGGGCCCAGTACTTC

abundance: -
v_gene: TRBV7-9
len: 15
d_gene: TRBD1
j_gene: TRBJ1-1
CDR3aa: CASIRAGGAGTEAFF
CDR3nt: TGTGCCAGCATCCGGGCAGGGGGCGCGGGCACTGAAGCTTTCTTT

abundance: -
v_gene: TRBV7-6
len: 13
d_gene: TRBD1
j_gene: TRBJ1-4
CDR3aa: CASRGQGHEKLFF
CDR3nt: TGTGCCAGCAGAGGACAGGGCCATGAAAAACTGTTTTTT

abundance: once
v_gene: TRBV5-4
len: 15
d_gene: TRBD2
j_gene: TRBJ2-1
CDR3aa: CASSLGGGYGNEQFF
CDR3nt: TGTGCCAGCAGCTTGGGGGGGGGATACGGGAATGAGCAGTTCTTC

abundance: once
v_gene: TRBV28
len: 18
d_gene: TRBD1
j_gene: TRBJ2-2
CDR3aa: CASRRETGGSSSTGELFF
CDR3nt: TGTGCCAGCAGACGGGAAACAGGGGGTTCTTCAAGCACCGGGGAGCTGTTTTTT

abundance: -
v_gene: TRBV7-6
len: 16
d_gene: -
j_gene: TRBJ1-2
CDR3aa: CASSSLIQGSNYGYTF
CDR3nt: TGTGCCAGCAGCTCATTAATACAGGGATCTAACTATGGCTACACCTTC

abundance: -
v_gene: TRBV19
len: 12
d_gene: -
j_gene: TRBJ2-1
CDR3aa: CASSTYQAEQFF
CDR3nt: TGTGCCAGTAGTACCTATCAGGCCGAGCAGTTCTTC

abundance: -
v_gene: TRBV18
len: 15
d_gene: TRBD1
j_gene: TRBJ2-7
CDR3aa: CASSPVDRGIYEQYF
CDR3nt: TGTGCCAGCTCACCCGTGGACAGGGGAATCTACGAGCAGTACTTC

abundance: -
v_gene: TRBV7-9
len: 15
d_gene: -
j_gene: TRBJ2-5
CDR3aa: CASSLAGGYQETQYF
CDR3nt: TGTGCCAGCAGCTTAGCGGGAGGTTACCAAGAGACCCAGTACTTC

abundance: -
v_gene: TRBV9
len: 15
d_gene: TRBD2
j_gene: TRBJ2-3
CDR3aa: CASSELAGGVDTQYF
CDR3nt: TGTGCCAGCAGCGAACTAGCGGGAGGGGTGGATACGCAGTATTTT

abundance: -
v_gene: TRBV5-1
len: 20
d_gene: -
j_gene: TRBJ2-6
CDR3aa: CASSALTGQGLGSGANVLTF
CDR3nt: TGCGCCAGCAGCGCGCTAACCGGCCAGGGGCTCGGCTCTGGGGCCAACGTCCTGACTTTC

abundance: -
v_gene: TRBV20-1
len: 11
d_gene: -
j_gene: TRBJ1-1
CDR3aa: CSARSGTEAFF
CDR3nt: TGCAGTGCTAGATCCGGCACTGAAGCTTTCTTT

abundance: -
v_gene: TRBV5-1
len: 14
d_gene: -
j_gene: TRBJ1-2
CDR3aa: CASSLASRNYGYTF
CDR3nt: TGCGCCAGCAGCTTGGCCTCGAGGAACTATGGCTACACCTTC

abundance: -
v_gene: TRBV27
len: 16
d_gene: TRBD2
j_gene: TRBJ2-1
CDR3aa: CASSGTSGISYNEQFF
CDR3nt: TGTGCCAGCAGTGGGACTAGCGGGATTTCCTACAATGAGCAGTTCTTC